This T cell receptor beta chain was sequenced in a study of technical replicates of blood from several donors. Profiling relied on immunoSEQ multiplex PCR, and the TCRdb table lists in-frame clones only, not all of them. This sample has more than 13,000 clones; over 70% occur once, and the top ten carry approximately 11%. CDR3 length equals 18 residues. The chain carries TRBV21-1 and TRBJ2-3; whether TRBD1, the table's D call, matches the DNA was not checked. TRBV21-1 is a documented pseudogene. Sequencing was done on a sample of PBMCs. The sequence came from a human donor in good health. CDR3 sequence (DNA): TGTGCCAGCAGCCCTTATAATTACCGGGACAGGGTGGCAGATACGCAGTATTTT. As protein: CASSPYNYRDRVADTQYF.